This is a list of T cell receptor beta chains from one sample in a study of blood T cell repertoires in COVID-19. This table comes from immunoSEQ multiplex PCR, and its TCRdb copy is limited to in-frame clones, with some not included. This table has roughly 120,000 clones, 80% appearing once. The sequenced material came from peripheral blood. The receptors here all came from a man in his 70s with acute or convalescent COVID-19. CDR3s include the opening cysteine and the closing phenylalanine or tryptophan. The D gene is left open where the match is weak. Only part of the rows carry a size: once, few, many, or a class if the clone is expanded.

V	J	size	D	DNA	CDR3
TRBV6-5	TRBJ1-4	.	.	TGTGCCAGCATACAGAGCCTTACAAGTGAAAAACTGTTTTTT	CASIQSLTSEKLFF
TRBV7-8	TRBJ1-2	.	.	TGTGCCAGCAGCCGCGGACACTCTAACTATGGCTACACCTTC	CASSRGHSNYGYTF
TRBV10-3	TRBJ2-7	.	.	TGTGCCACGGGAATCTACGAGCAGTACTTC	CATGIYEQYF
TRBV5-1	TRBJ1-1	once	.	TGCGCCAGCAGCTTTGGGGGCCGGAACACTGAAGCTTTCTTT	CASSFGGRNTEAFF
TRBV6-5	TRBJ1-6	.	TRBD1	TGTGCCAGCAACAGGGGAGAAGCCTATAATTCACCCCTCCACTTT	CASNRGEAYNSPLHF
TRBV11-2	TRBJ2-3	once	.	TGTGCCAGCAGCTTATACAGGGTCACAGATACGCAGTATTTT	CASSLYRVTDTQYF
TRBV5-1	TRBJ2-4	.	TRBD1	TGCGCCAGCAGCGAACTAACAGGGGGCGCTGTCAAAAACATTCAGTACTTC	CASSELTGGAVKNIQYF
TRBV5-1	TRBJ1-5	.	.	TGCGCCAGCAGCTTAACAGGGTTCCCGGAGCCCCAGCATTTT	CASSLTGFPEPQHF
TRBV12-3/TRBV12-4	TRBJ2-3	.	.	TGTGCCAGCAGCGGGAGCACAGATACGCAGTATTTT	CASSGSTDTQYF
TRBV7-2	TRBJ2-3	.	TRBD1	TGTGCCAGCAGCTACAGGACAGGGGCTAGCACAGATACGCAGTATTTT	CASSYRTGASTDTQYF
TRBV5-1	TRBJ2-2	.	TRBD1	TGCGCCAGCAGCTTGATGGGACAGTCCTGGGCCGGGGAGCTGTTTTTT	CASSLMGQSWAGELFF
TRBV19	TRBJ1-4	.	.	TGTGCCAGTAGTCGAGGCCCTGTTGAAAAACTGTTTTTT	CASSRGPVEKLFF
TRBV5-4	TRBJ2-2	.	.	TGTGCCAGCAGCTTGGGGGACACCTCAGGGGAGCTGTTTTTT	CASSLGDTSGELFF
TRBV19	TRBJ1-1	.	TRBD1	TGTGCCAGTAGTATGGGGACAGGGATCTACACTGAAGCTTTCTTT	CASSMGTGIYTEAFF
TRBV27	TRBJ2-6	.	.	TGTGCCAGCAGTTTAGACAGCCGGAGCTCTGGGGCCAACGTCCTGACTTTC	CASSLDSRSSGANVLTF
TRBV19	TRBJ1-5	.	TRBD1	TGTGCCAGTAGTATCGAGGGGGCAAGGGGCAATCAGCCCCAGCATTTT	CASSIEGARGNQPQHF
TRBV11-3	TRBJ1-1	.	.	TGTGCCAGCAGCTTAGGGGCATACACTGAAGCTTTCTTT	CASSLGAYTEAFF
TRBV18	TRBJ1-1	.	.	TGTGCCAGCTCACCGAGGCAGGGTGACCCTGAAGCTTTCTTT	CASSPRQGDPEAFF
TRBV7-9	TRBJ1-4	.	.	TGTGCGGTTGATCGGGGTTTCGGTGGTGAAAAACTGTTTTTT	CAVDRGFGGEKLFF
TRBV9	TRBJ2-7	few	.	TGTGCCAGCAGCGTAGCAGCAGGGGTTATGTACGAGCAGTACTTC	CASSVAAGVMYEQYF
TRBV3-1/TRBV3-2	TRBJ2-5	.	TRBD2	TGTGCCAGCAGCCCAAGGACTAGCGGGTACCAAGAGACCCAGTACTTC	CASSPRTSGYQETQYF
TRBV6-5	TRBJ1-4	.	TRBD1	TGTGCCAGCAGGAACGGGCACAGGGGTGAAGAAAAACTGTTTTTT	CASRNGHRGEEKLFF
TRBV10-3	TRBJ2-3	.	TRBD2	TGTGCCATCAGTGGCTCTTCTAGCGGAGCTAGCACAGATACGCAGTATTTT	CAISGSSSGASTDTQYF
TRBV2	TRBJ2-2	.	TRBD2	TGTGCCAGCAGTGAAAGGGGAGGGTCCACCGGGGAGCTGTTTTTT	CASSERGGSTGELFF
TRBV10-2	TRBJ1-1	.	TRBD1	TGCGCCAGCAGTGTATCCGGACAGGGGGGCACTGAAGCTTTCTTT	CASSVSGQGGTEAFF
TRBV28	TRBJ2-7	.	.	TGTGCCAGGGACTGGGGCTCCTACGAGCAGTACTTC	CARDWGSYEQYF
TRBV5-6	TRBJ2-2	once	.	TGTGCCAGCAGGACAGGATCGAACACCGGGGAGCTGTTTTTT	CASRTGSNTGELFF
TRBV3-1/TRBV3-2	TRBJ2-3	few	TRBD1	TGTGCCAGCAGCCAAGAAAGATTGGTACAGGGGGCAGATACGCAGTATTTT	CASSQERLVQGADTQYF
TRBV15	TRBJ1-5	.	.	TGTGCCACCAGCAGAGAGTCCCGGGGGTTGTATCAGCCCCAGCATTTT	CATSRESRGLYQPQHF
TRBV5-4	TRBJ2-2	.	TRBD2	TGTGCCAGCGGGGGACTAGCGGGGGACACCGGGGAGCTGTTTTTT	CASGGLAGDTGELFF
TRBV5-1	TRBJ1-1	.	TRBD1	TGCGCCAGCAGCTTGGACAGGGGGAACACTGAAGCTTTCTTT	CASSLDRGNTEAFF
TRBV13	TRBJ2-4	.	TRBD2	TGTCCCCGCCGCTTCCGGCGGCGGGGGCCGGGGGGGCCGCAAAACATTCAGTACTTC	CPRRFRRRGPGGPQNIQYF
TRBV4-2	TRBJ2-3	.	TRBD2	TGTGCCAGCAGCCAAGATAGCGGGGGGCCAGATACGCAGTATTTT	CASSQDSGGPDTQYF